Each of the 27 T cell receptor beta chains below was sequenced from the same sample in a study of blood T cells in healthy people across ages. Combining a sample-barcoded 5' primer with a J-beta primer mix, a second PCR ran for roughly 7 to 12 cycles. MiXCR, run by TCRdb on the 5' RACE reads, gives a single entry per CDR3 protein. Among 600,000 to 1,000,000 distinct CDR3 sequences listed, 58% were seen once. The sample was blood. Source of these receptors: a man in his thirties or forties in good health.

This clonotype has only a few counts. This chain links TRBV7-2 with TRBJ2-5; weak D call: TRBD2 (5 bases). CDR1 and CDR2 from the germline V gene are SGHTA and FQGNSA. The V end lost 1 base, the J end lost 9 bases, and 12 bases lay between the germline ends. This CDR3 has 13 amino acids. Here the CDR3 reads CASSLVGKEAQYF. The CDR3 DNA is TGTGCCAGCAGCTTAGTCGGAAAGGAGGCCCAGTACTTC.

CDR3 DNA: TGTGCCATCAGTGAGGCTAGCGGGGGAGTTTACGAGCAGTACTTC. This encodes CAISEASGGVYEQYF. V usage is TRBV10-3 and J usage is TRBJ2-7, with TRBD2 matching over 10 bases. The CDR3 sequence is 15 residues long. V lost 2 bases and J lost 4; bases outside the gene matches: 5. Germline loops: CDR1 ENHRY, CDR2 SYGVKD.

This clonotype showed up just a few times. The V gene is TRBV7-2, the J gene TRBJ2-5; D might be TRBD1 (6 bases). CDR1 and CDR2 from the germline V gene are SGHTA and FQGNSA. This CDR3 contains 13 residues. V was trimmed by 4 bases and J by 2 bases, leaving 8 bases between them. The CDR3 region is CASSYGQQETQYF. The CDR3 coding sequence is TGTGCCAGCAGCTATGGACAGCAAGAGACCCAGTACTTC. Looking up the rest from reference TRBV7-2 and TRBJ2-5 gives the full variable domain: GAGVSQSPSNKVTEKGKDVELRCDPISGHTALYWYRQSLGQGLEFLIYFQGNSAPDKSGLPSDRFSAERTGGSVSTLTIQRTQQEDSAVYLCASSYGQQETQYFGPGTRLLVL.

The chain employs TRBV4-3 and TRBJ1-6; the match to TRBD1 covers 7 bases. CDR1 is LGHNA, CDR2 YSLEER, per germline. The CDR3 consists of 14 residues. Trimming at V came to 3 bases and at J to 6 bases, leaving 2 bases not matched to a gene. The CDR3 sequence is CASSQDRTNSPLHF. As DNA, the CDR3 is TGCGCCAGCAGCCAGGACAGGACTAATTCACCCCTCCACTTT.

The chain carries TRBV24-1 and TRBJ2-1; D is unresolved. This CDR3 has 13 amino acids. V lost 3 bases and J lost 6, with 8 bases in between. Germline loops: CDR1 KGHDR, CDR2 SFDVKD. The CDR3 sequence is CATSDVPFNEQFF. The CDR3 bases are TGTGCCACCAGTGATGTCCCTTTCAATGAGCAGTTCTTC.

This clonotype was seen a handful of times. This sequence joins TRBV20-1 and TRBJ1-4; no firm D call. The CDR3 loop spans 15 amino acids. Germline loops: CDR1 DFQATT, CDR2 SNEGSKA (reference sequence). V lost 3 bases and J 4 bases, leaving 15 bases between the germline ends. In DNA, the CDR3 is TGCAGTGCTAGGACCCAGCGGCGGGATAATGAAAAACTGTTTTTT. This sequence encodes CSARTQRRDNEKLFF.

The count of this clonotype is one. The chain carries TRBV29-1 and TRBJ2-7; TRBD1 is a possible D gene (5 bases). Germline CDR1 is SQVTM and CDR2 is ANQGSEA. The CDR3 is 14 residues long. V gave up 6 bases and J gave up 2 bases, with 17 bases separating them. This chain's CDR3 is CSVETPGYAYEQYF. The CDR3 nucleotides are TGCAGCGTGGAAACCCCAGGGTATGCCTACGAGCAGTACTTC.

V is TRBV28 and J is TRBJ1-2; 8 positions match TRBD1. V lost 2 bases, J lost 0 bases, and 8 bases stayed unmatched. CDR3 size: 17 residues. Germline values: CDR1 MDHEN, CDR2 SYDVKM. CDR3 in DNA: TGTGCCAGCAGTTTACTCGGGACAGGCCTGACTAACTATGGCTACACCTTC. Translation gives CASSLLGTGLTNYGYTF.

There are a few counts of this clonotype. The rearrangement links TRBV27 to TRBJ2-7; D is tentatively TRBD1 or TRBD2 (6 bases each). The CDR3 extends over 15 amino acids. Between the trimmed V and J ends, which lost 2 bases and 4 bases, there was a span of 15 bases. Germline loops: CDR1 MNHEY, CDR2 SMNVEV (reference sequence). CDR3 protein: CASSLQRGGSYEQYF. CDR3 nucleotides: TGTGCCAGCAGTTTACAGCGAGGGGGGTCGTACGAGCAGTACTTC.

The rearrangement joins TRBV2 to TRBJ1-1; D is ambiguous. Germline CDR1 reads SNHLY; CDR2 reads FYNNEI. With 3 bases removed from V and 0 bases from J, the gap between germline ends came to 11 bases. This CDR3 is 15 amino acids long. The CDR3 DNA is TGTGCCAGCAGTGATCTTGGGCAGATGAACACTGAAGCTTTCTTT. Its protein is CASSDLGQMNTEAFF. Looking up the rest from reference TRBV2 and TRBJ1-1 gives the full variable domain: EPEVTQTPSHQVTQMGQEVILRCVPISNHLYFYWYRQILGQKVEFLVSFYNNEISEKSEIFDDQFSVERPDGSNFTLKIRSTKLEDSAMYFCASSDLGQMNTEAFFGQGTRLTVV.

This chain links TRBV11-1 with TRBJ2-1; D may be TRBD2 (5 bases). V lost 3 bases to trimming and J lost 8 bases, with 14 bases between them. The CDR3 is 14 residues long. Germline values: CDR1 SGHAT, CDR2 FQDESV (reference sequence). The CDR3 sequence is CASSFGSLAHEQFF. The CDR3 DNA is TGTGCCAGCAGCTTCGGTTCCCTAGCCCATGAGCAGTTCTTC.

This clonotype has a single count. V usage is TRBV9 and J usage is TRBJ2-6, with a weak D call TRBD2 (6 bases). CDR1 and CDR2 (germline): SGDLS, YYNGEE. V lost 9 bases, J lost 0 bases, and 19 bases lay in between. The length of the CDR3 is 17 residues. The CDR3 bases are TGTGCCACTGGCGGGGAAGGCCTCCCCTCTGGGGCCAACGTCCTGACTTTC. Translated: CATGGEGLPSGANVLTF.

The chain is built from TRBV12-3 or TRBV12-4 and TRBJ1-4, with D possibly TRBD1 on 5 matching bases. The CDR3 extends over 14 amino acids. Trimming stripped 5 bases from V and 3 bases from J, with 10 bases between. The DNA of the CDR3 is TGTGCCAGCAGTCTCCGGGACGCTAATGAAAAACTGTTTTTT. This sequence encodes CASSLRDANEKLFF.

This clonotype was seen only a few times. J is TRBJ2-5 and V is TRBV7-9, with 8 bases fitting TRBD2. Gene TRBJ2-7 matches the end of the DNA better, so the J call may be wrong. CDR3 length: 14 amino acids. Per germline, CDR1 SEHNR and CDR2 FQNEAQ (reference sequence). The CDR3, as DNA: TGTGCCAGCAGCTCAAACACGGGAGGGGTCGAGCAGTACTTC. Translated, it gives CASSSNTGGVEQYF.

V is TRBV20-1 and J is TRBJ2-7; D remains ambiguous. There are 12 residues in the CDR3. Per the germline V gene, CDR1 is DFQATT and CDR2 is SNEGSKA (reference sequence). V dropped 1 base and J dropped 3 bases, with 7 bases sitting between them. The chain's CDR3 is CSARADGYEQYF. The CDR3 region has the DNA TGCAGTGCTAGAGCGGATGGCTACGAGCAGTACTTC.

The genes are TRBV13 and TRBJ2-5; no definite D call. CDR3 length equals 12 residues. CDR1 is PRHDT, CDR2 FYEKMQ, per germline (reference sequence). V shed 5 bases and J shed 2 bases, with 6 bases lying between them. The CDR3 reads CASSTTQETQYF. The CDR3 region has the DNA TGTGCCAGCAGCACTACACAAGAGACCCAGTACTTC.

This rearrangement joins TRBV4-3 to TRBJ2-3; 8 bases line up with TRBD2. The junction had 6 bases not matched to a gene; V was cut back by 8 bases and J by 2 bases. Germline values: CDR1 LGHNA, CDR2 YSLEER. The CDR3 length is 14 residues. Here the CDR3 DNA reads TGCGCCAGCCGACGGGAGGGGCTCACAGATACGCAGTATTTT. Translation gives CASRREGLTDTQYF.

V and J are TRBV7-2 and TRBJ1-2; TRBD1 might be the D (5 bases). V shed 1 base and J shed 8 bases, with 20 bases lying between them. This CDR3 contains 16 residues. Per germline, CDR1 SGHTA and CDR2 FQGNSA. The DNA of the CDR3 is TGTGCCAGCAGCTTAGAGTTCAGGACACCCTTAGAGGGCTACACCTTC. This gives the protein CASSLEFRTPLEGYTF.

This chain joins TRBV10-3 and TRBJ1-1, with D perhaps matching TRBD1 (5 bases). V was trimmed by 4 bases and J by 0 bases, leaving 24 bases between them. Germline V gene sequence: CDR1 ENHRY, CDR2 SYGVKD. The CDR3 runs 19 residues. The CDR3 coding sequence is TGTGCCATCAGTGTCAACTTGAAAGGGGTAAGAAACATGAACACTGAAGCTTTCTTT. Its protein is CAISVNLKGVRNMNTEAFF.

This clonotype was recorded many times. The genes are TRBV20-1 and TRBJ1-2; possible D gene TRBD1, 5 bases. V shed 6 bases and J shed 6 bases, with 11 bases lying between them. The germline CDR1 and CDR2 sequences are DFQATT and SNEGSKA (reference sequence). This CDR3 has 11 residues. CDR3 DNA sequence: TGCAGTGCCGGGACTTCCGATGGCTACACCTTC. Its protein product is CSAGTSDGYTF.

The genes are TRBV11-2 and TRBJ2-7; 9 bases match TRBD2. Trimming at V came to 0 bases and at J to 6 bases, leaving 9 bases not matched to a gene. CDR1 and CDR2 (germline): SGHAT, FQNNGV. The CDR3 spans 16 residues. The CDR3 sequence: CASSLDSATSGREQYF. The CDR3 coding sequence is TGTGCCAGCAGCTTAGATTCAGCGACTAGCGGCCGCGAGCAGTACTTC.

V is TRBV20-1 and J is TRBJ1-5, with D maybe TRBD1 (5 bases). CDR3 length: 14 amino acids. Trimming removed 7 bases from V and 1 base from J, with 14 bases in between. CDR1 and CDR2 (germline): DFQATT, SNEGSKA (reference sequence). The CDR3 here is CSVNQGRSNQPQHF. The DNA of the CDR3 is TGCAGTGTAAACCAGGGTCGCAGCAATCAGCCCCAGCATTTT.

This chain links TRBV6-1 with TRBJ2-7; 10 nucleotides align to TRBD1. There are 16 residues in the CDR3. V dropped 6 bases and J dropped 1; count of bases not matched to a gene: 9. The germline CDR1 and CDR2 sequences are MNHNS and SASEGT. The CDR3 DNA is TGTGCCAGCAGCGCCTGGGGACAGGGGCGATCCTACGAGCAGTACTTC. This codes for CASSAWGQGRSYEQYF.

The chain carries TRBV11-2 and TRBJ2-4; weak D call: TRBD1 (6 bases). V was cut by 4 bases and J by 7 bases, with 17 bases left in between. Germline V CDR1 and CDR2: SGHAT, FQNNGV. The CDR3 has 15 residues. CDR3 in DNA: TGTGCCAGCAGCTGGGGCCCCGATACAGGGAACATTCAGTACTTC. Protein product: CASSWGPDTGNIQYF.

The chain employs TRBV29-1 and TRBJ2-7, with D possibly being TRBD1 or TRBD2 (6 bases each). The CDR3 runs to 12 residues. V lost 6 bases and J lost 7, with 16 bases in between. Germline loops: CDR1 SQVTM, CDR2 ANQGSEA. The CDR3 loop is CSVKGGSNEQYF. The DNA for the CDR3 is TGCAGCGTAAAGGGGGGCTCTAATGAGCAGTACTTC.

V is TRBV7-9 and J is TRBJ2-7; possibly TRBD1 for D (6 bases). The germline gives CDR1 SEHNR, CDR2 FQNEAQ (reference sequence). Trimming shortened V by 5 bases and J by 0 bases, and 29 bases separated the two germline ends. The CDR3 is made up of 20 amino acids. As DNA, the CDR3 is TGTGCCAGCAGCCCAACCCGAGATCGCGTTCAAGGGGGTAGCTCCTACGAGCAGTACTTC. Protein sequence: CASSPTRDRVQGGSSYEQYF.

V is TRBV10-3 and J is TRBJ2-3; 7 nucleotides match TRBD2. CDR3 length: 16 amino acids. Germline CDR1 reads ENHRY; CDR2 reads SYGVKD. V trimming: 2 bases; J trimming: 5 bases; junction bases outside the gene matches: 10. The CDR3 reads CAISEASGVFIDTQYF. DNA of the CDR3: TGTGCCATCAGTGAGGCGAGCGGGGTGTTTATAGATACGCAGTATTTT.